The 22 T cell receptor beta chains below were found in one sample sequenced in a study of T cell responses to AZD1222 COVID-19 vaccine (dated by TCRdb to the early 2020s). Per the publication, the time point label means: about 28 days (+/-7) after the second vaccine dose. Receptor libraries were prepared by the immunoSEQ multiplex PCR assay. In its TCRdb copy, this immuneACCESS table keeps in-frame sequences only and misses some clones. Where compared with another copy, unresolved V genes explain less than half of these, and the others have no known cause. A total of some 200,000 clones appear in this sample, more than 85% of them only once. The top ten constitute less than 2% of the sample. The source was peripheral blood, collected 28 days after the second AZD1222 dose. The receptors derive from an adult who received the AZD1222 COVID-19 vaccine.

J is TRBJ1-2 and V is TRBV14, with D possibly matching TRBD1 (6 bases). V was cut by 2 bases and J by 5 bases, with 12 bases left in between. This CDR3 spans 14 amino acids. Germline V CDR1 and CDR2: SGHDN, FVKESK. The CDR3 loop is CASSQTQGRYGYTF. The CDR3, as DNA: TGTGCCAGCAGCCAAACACAGGGTAGGTATGGCTACACCTTC.

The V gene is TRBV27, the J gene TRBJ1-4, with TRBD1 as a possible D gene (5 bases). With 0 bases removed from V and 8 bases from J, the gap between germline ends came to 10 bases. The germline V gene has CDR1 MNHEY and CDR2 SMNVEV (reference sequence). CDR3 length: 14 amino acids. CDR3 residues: CASSLSRVREKLFF. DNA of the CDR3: TGTGCCAGCAGTTTATCCAGGGTACGCGAAAAACTGTTTTTT.

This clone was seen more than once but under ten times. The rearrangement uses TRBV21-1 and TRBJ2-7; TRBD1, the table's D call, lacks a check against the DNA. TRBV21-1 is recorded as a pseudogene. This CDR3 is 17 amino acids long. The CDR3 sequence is CASSLTVRGTYSYEQYF. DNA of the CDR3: TGTGCCAGCAGCCTCACGGTCAGGGGGACTTACTCCTACGAGCAGTACTTC.

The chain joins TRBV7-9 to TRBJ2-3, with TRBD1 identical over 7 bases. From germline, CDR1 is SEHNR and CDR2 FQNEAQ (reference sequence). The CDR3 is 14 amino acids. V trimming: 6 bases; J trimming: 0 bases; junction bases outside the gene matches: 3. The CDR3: CASRWDSSTDTQYF. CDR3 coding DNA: TGTGCCAGCAGATGGGACAGTAGCACAGATACGCAGTATTTT.

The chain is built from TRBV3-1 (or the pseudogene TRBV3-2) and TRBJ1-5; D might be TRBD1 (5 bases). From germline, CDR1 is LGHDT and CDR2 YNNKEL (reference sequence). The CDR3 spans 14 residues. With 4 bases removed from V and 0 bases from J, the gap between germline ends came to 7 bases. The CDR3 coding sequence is TGTGCCAGCAGCCCCAGGGCTAGCAATCAGCCCCAGCATTTT. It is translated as CASSPRASNQPQHF.

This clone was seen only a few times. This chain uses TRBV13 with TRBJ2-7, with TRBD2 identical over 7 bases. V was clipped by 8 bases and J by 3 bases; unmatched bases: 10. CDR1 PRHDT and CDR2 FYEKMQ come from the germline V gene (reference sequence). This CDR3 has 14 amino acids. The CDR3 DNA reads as TGTGCCAGCCGTCCATTGTCGGGGGGCTACGAGCAGTACTTC. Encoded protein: CASRPLSGGYEQYF.

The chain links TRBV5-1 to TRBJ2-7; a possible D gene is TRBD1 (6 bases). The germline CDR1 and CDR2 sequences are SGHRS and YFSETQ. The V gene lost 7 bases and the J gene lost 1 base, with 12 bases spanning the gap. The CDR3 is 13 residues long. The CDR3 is CASFDRSSYEQYF. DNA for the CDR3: TGCGCCAGCTTCGACAGGTCATCCTACGAGCAGTACTTC.

In nucleotides, the CDR3 is TGTGCCAGCAGACCCGACAGGGACGTTGGCTACACCTTC. It translates to CASRPDRDVGYTF. V gene TRBV5-4 combines with J gene TRBJ1-2; 7 bases map to TRBD1. This CDR3 is 13 amino acids long. The germline gives CDR1 SGHNT, CDR2 YYREEE (reference sequence). Trimming at V came to 5 bases and at J to 7 bases, leaving 8 bases not matched to a gene.

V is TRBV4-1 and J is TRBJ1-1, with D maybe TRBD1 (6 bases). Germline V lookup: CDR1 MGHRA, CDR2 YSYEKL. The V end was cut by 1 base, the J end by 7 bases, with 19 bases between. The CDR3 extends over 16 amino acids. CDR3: CASSQVSFRGPLEAFF. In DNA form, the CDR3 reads TGCGCCAGCAGCCAAGTCTCGTTCCGGGGGCCGCTTGAAGCTTTCTTT.

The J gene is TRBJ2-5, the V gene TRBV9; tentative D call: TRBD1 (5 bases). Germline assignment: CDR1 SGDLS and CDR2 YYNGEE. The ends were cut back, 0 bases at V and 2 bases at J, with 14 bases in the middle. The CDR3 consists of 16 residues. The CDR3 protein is CASSVEWGRPQETQYF. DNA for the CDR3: TGTGCCAGCAGCGTAGAATGGGGCAGGCCTCAAGAGACCCAGTACTTC.

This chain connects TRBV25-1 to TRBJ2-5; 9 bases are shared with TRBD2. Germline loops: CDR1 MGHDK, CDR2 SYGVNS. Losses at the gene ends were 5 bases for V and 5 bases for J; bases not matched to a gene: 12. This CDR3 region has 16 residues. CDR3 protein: CASSFQGRGGQETQYF. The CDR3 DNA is TGTGCCAGCAGTTTTCAGGGGCGGGGGGGCCAGGAGACCCAGTACTTC.

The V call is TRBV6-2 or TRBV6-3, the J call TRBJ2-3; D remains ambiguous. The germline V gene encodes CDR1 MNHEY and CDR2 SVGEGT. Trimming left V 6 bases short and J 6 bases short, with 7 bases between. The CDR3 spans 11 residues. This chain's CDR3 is CASSFVDTQYF. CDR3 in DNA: TGTGCCAGCAGCTTCGTCGATACGCAGTATTTT.

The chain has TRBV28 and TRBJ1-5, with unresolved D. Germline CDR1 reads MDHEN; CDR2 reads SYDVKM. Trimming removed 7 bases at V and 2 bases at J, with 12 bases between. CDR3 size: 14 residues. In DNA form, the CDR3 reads TGTGCCAGCACCCCACATGTGGGCAATCAGCCCCAGCATTTT. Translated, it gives CASTPHVGNQPQHF.

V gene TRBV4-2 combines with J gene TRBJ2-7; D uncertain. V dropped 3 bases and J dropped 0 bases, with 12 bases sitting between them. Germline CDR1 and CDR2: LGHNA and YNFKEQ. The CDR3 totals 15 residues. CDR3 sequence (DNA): TGTGCCAGCAGCCAGCAGCTAAGGACCTCCTACGAGCAGTACTTC. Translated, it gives CASSQQLRTSYEQYF.

The CDR3 DNA follows: TGTGCCAGCAGCCCTGGACTAGCGGGAAACAATGAGCAGTTCTTC. Amino acids: CASSPGLAGNNEQFF. This chain joins TRBV11-2 and TRBJ2-1, with 12 bases that match TRBD2. CDR3 size: 15 residues. Germline-derived CDR1 and CDR2 are SGHAT and FQNNGV. Trimming at V came to 5 bases and at J to 5 bases, leaving 4 bases not matched to a gene.

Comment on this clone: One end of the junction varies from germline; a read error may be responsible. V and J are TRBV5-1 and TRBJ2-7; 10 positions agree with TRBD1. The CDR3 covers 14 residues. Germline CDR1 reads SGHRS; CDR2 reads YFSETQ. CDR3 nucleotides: TGCGCCAGCAACTTGGGACAGGGGTCCTACGAGCAGTACTTC. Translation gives CASNLGQGSYEQYF.

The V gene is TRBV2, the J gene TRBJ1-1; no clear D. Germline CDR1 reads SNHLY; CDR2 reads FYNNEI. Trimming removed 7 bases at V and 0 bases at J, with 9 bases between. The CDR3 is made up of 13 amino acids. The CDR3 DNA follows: TGTGCCAGCATGTCAGGTCTGAACACTGAAGCTTTCTTT. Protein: CASMSGLNTEAFF.

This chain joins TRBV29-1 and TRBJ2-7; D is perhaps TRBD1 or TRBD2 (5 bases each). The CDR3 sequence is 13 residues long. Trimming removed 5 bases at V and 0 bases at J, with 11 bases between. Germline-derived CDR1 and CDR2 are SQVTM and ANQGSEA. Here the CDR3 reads CSVKGTDSYEQYF. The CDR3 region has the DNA TGCAGCGTTAAAGGGACGGACTCCTACGAGCAGTACTTC.

This CDR3 is CASSPSPGLQFSGNTIYF. CDR3 DNA sequence: TGTGCCAGCAGCCCCAGTCCGGGGCTTCAATTTTCTGGAAACACCATATATTTT. The V gene is TRBV14, the J gene TRBJ1-3; tentatively, D is TRBD1 (5 bases). The CDR3 has 18 amino acids. The germline V and J ends were trimmed by 4 bases and 1 base, with 20 bases remaining between them. The germline CDR1 and CDR2 sequences are SGHDN and FVKESK.

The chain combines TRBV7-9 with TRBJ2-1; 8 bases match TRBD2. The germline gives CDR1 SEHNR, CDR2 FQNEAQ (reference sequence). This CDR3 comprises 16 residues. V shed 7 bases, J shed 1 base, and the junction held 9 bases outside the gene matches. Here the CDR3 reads CASTSTLAGSYNEQFF. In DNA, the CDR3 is TGTGCCAGCACCTCAACTTTAGCGGGATCCTACAATGAGCAGTTCTTC.

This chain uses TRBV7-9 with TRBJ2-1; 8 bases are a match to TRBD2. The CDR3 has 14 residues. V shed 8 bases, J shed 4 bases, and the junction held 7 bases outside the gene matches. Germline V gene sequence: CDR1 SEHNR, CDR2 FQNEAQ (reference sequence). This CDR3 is CASGGGGPYNEQFF. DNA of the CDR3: TGTGCCAGCGGAGGCGGGGGGCCATACAATGAGCAGTTCTTC.

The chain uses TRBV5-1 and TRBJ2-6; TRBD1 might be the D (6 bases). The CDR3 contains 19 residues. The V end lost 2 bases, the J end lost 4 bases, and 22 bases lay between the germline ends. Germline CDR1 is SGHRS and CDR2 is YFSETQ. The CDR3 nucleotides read TGCGCCAGCAGCTTTATCGCAGGGGCCCGTTTCTTAGGGGCCAACGTCCTGACTTTC. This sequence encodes CASSFIAGARFLGANVLTF.